This T cell receptor beta chain was observed in a study of beta chain features in type 1 diabetes. Study context: On cell yields, gender and age, patients and healthy donors were similar. The study's findings and limits: cDNA-based reads could over-represent cells with high TCR expression. The VDJ junctions of type 1 diabetes patients carried fewer insertions and more deletions. Shorter TCRB CDR3s, moderately but significantly so, marked every one of the four CD4+ subsets in Type 1 diabetes patients.

As concerns this clone: No antigen is known for it.

Reverse transcribing all isolated RNA meant expressed TCRB transcripts were sequenced. TCRdb keeps only in-frame clones here, not all; method: immunoSEQ multiplex PCR. Altogether approximately 70,000 clones are present, about 48% being singletons, with the ten largest covering 0.65% to 0.75%. V was pared by 5 bases and J by 0 bases, with 4 bases of the junction left unmatched. Germline V gene lookup returns CDR1 MNHNY and CDR2 SVGAGI (reference sequence). The CDR3 sequence is 15 residues long. The sequenced sample was central memory CD4+ T cells from blood. The chain is built from TRBV6-6 and TRBJ2-7; 10 bases fit TRBD2. The TCR sequence derives from a man younger than 45 with type 1 diabetes. In DNA, the CDR3 is TGTGCCAGCAGTCCGAGCGGGAGGGGCTCCTACGAGCAGTACTTC. Translation: CASSPSGRGSYEQYF.